This TCR beta chain was documented in a study of shared clonotypes between healthy human individuals. Authors' processing steps: Filtering of immunoSEQ junctional sequences could not match full-length read filtering. Data came from immunoSEQ multiplex PCR; TCRdb stores just in-frame clones and leaves some out. Clone size and V and J calls were adopted from that table, with D and trimming inferred from the DNA. The table shows 2 million to 2.5 million clones, with 90% to 95% occurring only once. Study-level results: With few donors, the genetic and exposure-history diversity represented was limited.

Notes on this clone: Antigen specificity is unknown.

Germline V lookup: CDR1 SNHLY, CDR2 FYNNEI. This CDR3 is built from 18 residues. With V trimmed by 5 bases and J by 4 bases, 16 bases remained unmatched. The chain uses TRBV2 and TRBJ2-3, with TRBD2 matching over 9 bases. The sequence was collected from a man younger than 35 in good health. Some clones in this sample may be carry-over from other donors' samples. Sequenced: naive CD4+ T cells from PBMCs. The subset denotes: CD45RA+ positively selected. CDR3 residues: CASSLLAGLRSDADTQYF. The DNA of the CDR3 is TGTGCCAGCAGTCTACTAGCGGGCCTTCGTTCGGACGCAGATACGCAGTATTTT. Drawing the rest from reference TRBV2 and TRBJ2-3, the complete variable domain is EPEVTQTPSHQVTQMGQEVILRCVPISNHLYFYWYRQILGQKVEFLVSFYNNEISEKSEIFDDQFSVERPDGSNFTLKIRSTKLEDSAMYFCASSLLAGLRSDADTQYFGPGTRLTVL.